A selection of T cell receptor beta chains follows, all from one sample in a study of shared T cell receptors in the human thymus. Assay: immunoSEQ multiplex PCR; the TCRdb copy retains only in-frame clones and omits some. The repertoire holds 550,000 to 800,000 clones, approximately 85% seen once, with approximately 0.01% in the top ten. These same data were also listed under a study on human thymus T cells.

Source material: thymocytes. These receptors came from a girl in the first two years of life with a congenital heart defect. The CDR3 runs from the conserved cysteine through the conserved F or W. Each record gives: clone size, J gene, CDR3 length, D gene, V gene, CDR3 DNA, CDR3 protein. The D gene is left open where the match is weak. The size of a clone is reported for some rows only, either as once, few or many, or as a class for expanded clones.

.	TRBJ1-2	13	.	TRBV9	TGTGCCAGCACTAAACAGGTTAACTATGGCTACACCTTC	CASTKQVNYGYTF
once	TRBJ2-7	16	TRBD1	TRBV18	TGTGCCAGCTCACCCTTCCTCCGGGACAGGGGCTACGAGCAGTACTTC	CASSPFLRDRGYEQYF
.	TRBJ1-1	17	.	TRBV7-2	TGTGCCAGCAGCTTAGGGGTCCGGGACACGATTGCCTGTGAAGCTTTCTTT	CASSLGVRDTIACEAFF
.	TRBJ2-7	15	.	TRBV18	TGTGCCAGCTCACCCCCGGGGGACCACGGCTACGAGCAGTACTTC	CASSPPGDHGYEQYF
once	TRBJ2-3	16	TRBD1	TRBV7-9	TGTGCCAGCAGCCTACCCAGGACAGGGGTGTTAGATACGCAGTATTTT	CASSLPRTGVLDTQYF
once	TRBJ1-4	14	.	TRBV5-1	TGCGCCAGCAGCCCGGGACACGCGAATGAAAAACTGTTTTTT	CASSPGHANEKLFF
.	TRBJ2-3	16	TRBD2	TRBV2	TGTGCCAGCAGTGGCGCTAGCGGCGTCAGCACAGATACGCAGTATTTT	CASSGASGVSTDTQYF
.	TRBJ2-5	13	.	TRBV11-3	TGTGCCAGCAGCTTAGTACCTAAGAAGACCCAGTACTTC	CASSLVPKKTQYF
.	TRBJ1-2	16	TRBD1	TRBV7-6	TGTGCCAGCAGCTTATCGGGTGACAGGGTCGACTATGGCTACACCTTC	CASSLSGDRVDYGYTF
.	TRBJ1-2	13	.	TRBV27	TGTGCCAGCAGGTCAGGGTCTAACTATGGCTACACCTTC	CASRSGSNYGYTF
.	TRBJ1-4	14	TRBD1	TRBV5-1	TGCGCCAGCAGCTTGGGACAGGGCACCGAAAAACTGTTTTTT	CASSLGQGTEKLFF
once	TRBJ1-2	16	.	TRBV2	TGTGCCAGCAGAACCGGGTTGCCGGCTCGTTTGGGTGGCTACACCTTC	CASRTGLPARLGGYTF
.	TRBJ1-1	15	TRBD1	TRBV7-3	TGTGCCAGCAGCCACACCGGGACAGGGGTTTCGGAAGCTTTCTTT	CASSHTGTGVSEAFF
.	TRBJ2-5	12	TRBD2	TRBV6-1	TGTGCCAGTAGCGGGGGGCCGCTGACCCAGTACTTC	CASSGGPLTQYF
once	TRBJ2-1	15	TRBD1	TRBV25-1	TGTGCCAGCAGTGAGAAGGACAGGGGGGACAATGAGCAGTTCTTC	CASSEKDRGDNEQFF
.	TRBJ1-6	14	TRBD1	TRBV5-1	TGCGCCAGCCGGGACAGCACGTATAATTCCCCCCTCCACTTT	CASRDSTYNSPLHF
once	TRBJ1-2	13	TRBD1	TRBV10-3	TGTGCCATCCACAGGGGGCAGGTTGATGGCTACACCTTC	CAIHRGQVDGYTF
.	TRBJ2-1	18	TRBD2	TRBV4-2	TGTGCCAGCAGCCAAGCAATTGGGGTGGGACTAGCGTACAATGAGCAGTTCTTC	CASSQAIGVGLAYNEQFF
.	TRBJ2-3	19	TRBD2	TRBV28	TGTGCCAGCAGTATCCGACCCAGGGGCGCGGGGGGACCCACAGATACGCAGTATTTT	CASSIRPRGAGGPTDTQYF
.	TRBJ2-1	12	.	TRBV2	TGTGCCAGCATTGGGACATACAATGAGCAGTTCTTC	CASIGTYNEQFF
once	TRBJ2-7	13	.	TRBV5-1	TGCGCCAGCAGGGATGGGCATGCTCTCGAGCAGTACTTC	CASRDGHALEQYF
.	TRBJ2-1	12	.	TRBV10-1	TGCGCCAGCTCGAATAGCCGGGGTCGGGAGTTCTTC	CASSNSRGREFF
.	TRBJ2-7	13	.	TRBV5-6	TGTGCCAGCAGCCAATCCCCCCCCCACGAGCAGTACTTC	CASSQSPPHEQYF
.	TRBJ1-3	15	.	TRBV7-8	TGTGCCAGCAGCTTAAGCAGGGCGAGAATAAACACCATATATTTT	CASSLSRARINTIYF
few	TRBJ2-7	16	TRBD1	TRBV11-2	TGTGCCAGCAGCTTGCGAATCCGGACAGGGGGCTACGAGCAGTACTTC	CASSLRIRTGGYEQYF
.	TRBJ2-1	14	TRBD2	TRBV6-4	TGTGCCAGCAGTGCTAGCGGGAGCCAGCATGAGCAGTTCTTC	CASSASGSQHEQFF
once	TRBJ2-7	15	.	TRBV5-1	TGCGCCAGCAGCTTGGGACCCGGGACGGGAGACGAGCAGTACTTC	CASSLGPGTGDEQYF
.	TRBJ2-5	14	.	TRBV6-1	TGTGCCAGCAGAAGAGACAGGTGGGTTGAGACCCAGTACTTC	CASRRDRWVETQYF
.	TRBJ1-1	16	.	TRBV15	TGTGCCACCAGCAGAGGGGGGCCTTCCGCAGGCCCTGAAGCTTTCTTT	CATSRGGPSAGPEAFF
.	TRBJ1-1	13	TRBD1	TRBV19	TGTGCCAGTTTGACAGGGGGCAGGGCTGAAGCTTTCTTT	CASLTGGRAEAFF
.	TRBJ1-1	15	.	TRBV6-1	TGTGCCAGCAGTGAAGCGACCGGGGAGTTAGCTGAAGCTTTCTTT	CASSEATGELAEAFF
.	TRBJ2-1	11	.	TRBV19	TGTGCCAGTAGTATAGCCAGGGAGCAGTTCTTC	CASSIAREQFF
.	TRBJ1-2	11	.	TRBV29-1	TGCAGCGTTGAAGATGGGGAGGGCTACACCTTC	CSVEDGEGYTF
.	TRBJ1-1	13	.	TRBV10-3	TGTGCCACCTACGGAGGAATGAACACTGAAGCTTTCTTT	CATYGGMNTEAFF
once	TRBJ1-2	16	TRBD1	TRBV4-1	TGCGCCAGCAGCCAGAGAACAGGGGCGCTTAACTATGGCTACACCTTC	CASSQRTGALNYGYTF
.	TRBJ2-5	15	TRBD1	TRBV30	TGTGCCTGGAATCCGCCGGGACAGGGGGAAGAGACCCAGTACTTC	CAWNPPGQGEETQYF
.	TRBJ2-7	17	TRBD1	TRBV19	TGTGCCAGTAGTATAAGTGCTCGACAGGGGGCGGCCTACGAGCAGTACTTC	CASSISARQGAAYEQYF
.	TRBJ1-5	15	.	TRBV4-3	TGCGCCAGCAGCCAAGTCAGGGGACGCAATCAGCCCCAGCATTTT	CASSQVRGRNQPQHF
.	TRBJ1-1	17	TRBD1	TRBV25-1	TGTGCCAGCAGCCCTAGTTTTGAACAGGGGGAGAACACTGAAGCTTTCTTT	CASSPSFEQGENTEAFF
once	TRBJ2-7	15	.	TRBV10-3	TGTGCCATCAGTGAGACATCCACAAGCTCCTACGAGCAGTACTTC	CAISETSTSSYEQYF
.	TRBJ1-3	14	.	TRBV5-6	TGTGCCAGCTCGCTCCTGAGCTCTGGAAACACCATATATTTT	CASSLLSSGNTIYF
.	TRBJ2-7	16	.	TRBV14	TGTGCCAGCAGCCAAGAAGCAGGTCCGAGCTCCTACGAGCAGTACTTC	CASSQEAGPSSYEQYF
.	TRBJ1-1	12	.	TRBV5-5	TGTGCCAGCAGCTTGAGGGGGACTGAAGCTTTCTTT	CASSLRGTEAFF
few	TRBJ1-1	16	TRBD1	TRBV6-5	TGTGCCAGCAGTTCGACGCCGGGACAGCAGAACACTGAAGCTTTCTTT	CASSSTPGQQNTEAFF
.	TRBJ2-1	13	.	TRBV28	TGTGCCAGCAGTTTTAACGCCCACAGGGAACGGTTCTTC	CASSFNAHRERFF
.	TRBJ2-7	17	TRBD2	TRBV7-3	TGTGCCAGCAGCCCTCACCCTATAGCGGGTACGACCTACGAGCAGTACTTC	CASSPHPIAGTTYEQYF
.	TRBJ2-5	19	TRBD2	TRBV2	TGTGCCAGCAGCCCTCACCCTGGGCTAGCGGGGTATTCAGCGGAGACCCAGTACTTC	CASSPHPGLAGYSAETQYF
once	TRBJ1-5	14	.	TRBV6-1	TGTGCCAGCAGTCTACTCGGACCGGGGCAGCCCCAGCATTTT	CASSLLGPGQPQHF
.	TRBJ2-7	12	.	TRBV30	TGTGCCTGGAGTGGCCGACAGTCCGAGCAGTACTTC	CAWSGRQSEQYF